This paragraph reports one TCR beta chain. Anyone with other autoimmune disease or infection in the prior four weeks was excluded. Peripheral blood, around 9.5 milliliters per participant, was collected. The germline V and J ends were trimmed by 0 bases and 5 bases, with 16 bases remaining between them. This CDR3 region has 16 residues. Germline loops: CDR1 LNHNV, CDR2 YYDKDF (reference sequence). This record belongs to a study of type 1 and type 2 diabetes patients. Looking at the study overall: Donors were type 1 diabetes, type 2 diabetes, or nondiabetic controls. Sequencing for the whole study yielded 18,976,912 paired-end reads.

Genomic DNA was the PCR template. Amplification of the beta chain CDR3 used 30 forward and 13 reverse multiplex primers. TCRdb re-called the multiplex PCR reads through MiXCR, storing one row per CDR3 protein. The table records 250,000 to 300,000 distinct CDR3 sequences, around 47% of them present only once. The sample consisted of peripheral blood mononuclear cells (PBMCs). The source of this sequence is a man between 18 and 29 years old with type 2 diabetes. V and J are TRBV15 and TRBJ2-5, with D maybe TRBD2 (5 bases). The CDR3 DNA reads as TGTGCCACCAGCAGAGAGATCGACCGGGGTGGGGAGACCCAGTACTTC. This gives the protein CATSREIDRGGETQYF.